The entry that follows covers one T cell receptor beta chain sequence. As yet, its antigen is unknown. Vbeta (60) and Jbeta (13) primers were used in the PCR. The data were produced by immunoSEQ multiplex PCR, yet TCRdb's version contains in-frame clones alone and is incomplete. The table records about 73,000 clones, 65% to 85% of them present only once. This sample stems from a study of cytomegalovirus exposure and HLA in healthy donors. As for the study in general: Samples from HLA-typed donors yielded about 86 million unique TCRs in an early data release.

Study results and caveats: Likely technical artifact: a cluster of highly shared sequence variants. Reportedly, HLA-A and HLA-B alleles of most subjects were accurately predicted from TCR beta.

V trimming: 5 bases; J trimming: 5 bases; junction bases outside the gene matches: 13. The CDR3 spans 16 residues. Per germline, CDR1 SEHNR and CDR2 FQNEAQ (reference sequence). Sequencing was performed on PBMCs. The chain combines TRBV7-9 with TRBJ2-7; TRBD1 aligns across 9 bases. The sequence came from a man between 70 and 80 years old in good health and CMV-seronegative. This CDR3 is CASSAGLGQGIHEQYF. In nucleotides, the CDR3 is TGTGCCAGCAGCGCGGGACTGGGACAGGGAATTCACGAGCAGTACTTC.